This T cell receptor beta chain originates from a study of beta chain features in type 1 diabetes. Overall study context: Patient and healthy donor groups were alike in age, gender and cell yields. Study findings and constraints: In every one of the four CD4+ subsets, TCRB CDR3s were moderately but significantly shorter in Type 1 diabetes patients. Fewer junction insertions and more nucleotide deletions appeared in type 1 diabetes patients. Across patients, naive, central memory and Treg TCRB repertoires exhibited apparently greater similarity than was observed across healthy donors.

This CDR3 spans 11 amino acids. CDR1 SGHTA and CDR2 FQGNSA come from the germline V gene. V was shortened by 2 bases and J by 14 bases, with 10 bases between the two germline ends. This clone came up a few times. No antigen is known for it. Every bit of the isolated RNA underwent reverse transcription, so sequencing read expressed TCRB transcripts. Assay used: immunoSEQ multiplex PCR; TCRdb lists only in-frame clones, some missing. The sample yields 600,000 to 700,000 clones, roughly 12% seen once. J is TRBJ2-1 and V is TRBV7-2; no clear D. Material: naive CD4+ T cells from blood. This TCR was recovered from a man between 25 and 39 years old with type 1 diabetes. CDR3 residues: CASSLNRVEFF. The CDR3 bases are TGTGCCAGCAGCTTAAATAGGGTCGAGTTCTTC.